The sequence of this T cell receptor beta chain was determined in a study of graft-versus-host responses after intestinal transplantation. Overall study context: Recipients across the board were started on anti-thymocyte globulin induction, then kept on tacrolimus and steroids for around three years.

Note on this clone: Its antigen remains unknown.

The CDR3 spans 12 residues. Trimming took 5 bases from V and 2 from J, leaving 4 bases between them. Germline V gene lookup returns CDR1 MNHNS and CDR2 SASEGT. Assay used: immunoSEQ multiplex PCR; TCRdb lists only in-frame clones, some missing. The sample holds about 96,000 clones, around 90% seen once. Study observations and caveats: Early post-transplant HvG declines were associated with peak circulating GvH clone levels. Recipient bone marrow held GvH clones, some seen earlier in ileum or blood. Allografts from individuals with graft-donor T cell macrochimerism displayed high graft-versus-host to host-versus-graft clonal ratios.

This specimen consisted of unstimulated CD4+ T cells sorted from spleen or lymph node cells, obtained before intestinal transplant. The chain employs TRBV6-1 and TRBJ1-5; D not resolved. This receptor was identified in a human donor who received an intestinal transplant. CDR3 DNA sequence: TGTGCCAGCAGTAGGGGCAATCAGCCCCAGCATTTT. Amino acid sequence: CASSRGNQPQHF.